This is a list of T cell receptor beta chains from one sample in a study of cytomegalovirus exposure and HLA in healthy donors. Profiling relied on immunoSEQ multiplex PCR, and the TCRdb table lists in-frame clones only, not all of them. Among about 130,000 clones listed, 80% to 90% were seen once. Material: PBMCs. The receptors here all came from a woman in her 30s in good health and CMV-seropositive. The conserved cysteine and the conserved F or W are not part of the CDR3 here. The order of the fields is V gene, J gene, CDR3 protein.

TRBV28,TRBJ2-7,ASKLRQGVSVYEQY
TRBV25-1,TRBJ2-5,ASSVPGQGKGQETQY
TRBV28,TRBJ2-1,ASSLGRGHLSSYNEQF
TRBV5-1,TRBJ2-3,ASSLSGGPDTQY
TRBV5-4,TRBJ1-2,ASSPGQSNYGYT
TRBV7-8,TRBJ1-1,ASSLQGIETEAF
TRBV4-1,TRBJ2-5,ASSQVQAIAAKETQY
TRBV19,TRBJ1-5,ASTSQGDGNQPQH
TRBV2,TRBJ2-1,ASKKDTTNEQF
TRBV7-9,TRBJ2-5,ASSLQREVPETQY
TRBV6-1,TRBJ2-7,ASRQGLNYEQY
TRBV5-1,TRBJ2-2,ASSLTSGGGTGELF
TRBV18,TRBJ2-7,ASSPFQGGQFDEQY
TRBV19,TRBJ1-5,ASSMTGTGNQPQH
TRBV27,TRBJ2-5,ASSSSFIGGQETQY
TRBV28,TRBJ2-2,ASRGGTLNTGELF